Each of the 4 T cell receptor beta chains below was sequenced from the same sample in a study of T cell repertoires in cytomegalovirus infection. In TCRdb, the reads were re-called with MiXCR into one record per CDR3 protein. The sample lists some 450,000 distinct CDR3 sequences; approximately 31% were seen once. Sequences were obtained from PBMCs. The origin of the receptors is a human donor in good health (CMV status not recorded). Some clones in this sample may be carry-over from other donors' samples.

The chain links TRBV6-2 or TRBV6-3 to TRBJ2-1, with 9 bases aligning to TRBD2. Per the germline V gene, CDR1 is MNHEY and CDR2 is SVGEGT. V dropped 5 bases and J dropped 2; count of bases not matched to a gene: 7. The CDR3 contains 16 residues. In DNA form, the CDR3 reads TGTGCCAGCAGTCTAATTCTAGCGGGGACCTACAATGAGCAGTTCTTC. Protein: CASSLILAGTYNEQFF.

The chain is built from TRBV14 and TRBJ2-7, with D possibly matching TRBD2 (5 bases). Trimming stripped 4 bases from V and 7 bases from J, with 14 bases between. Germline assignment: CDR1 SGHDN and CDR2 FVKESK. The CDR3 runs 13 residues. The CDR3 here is CASSPPNEGEQYF. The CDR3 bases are TGTGCCAGCAGCCCTCCAAACGAGGGAGAGCAGTACTTC. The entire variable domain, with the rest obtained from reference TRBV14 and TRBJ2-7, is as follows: EAGVTQFPSHSVIEKGQTVTLRCDPISGHDNLYWYRRVMGKEIKFLLHFVKESKQDESGMPNNRFLAERTGGTYSTLKVQPAELEDSGVYFCASSPPNEGEQYFGPGTRLTVT.

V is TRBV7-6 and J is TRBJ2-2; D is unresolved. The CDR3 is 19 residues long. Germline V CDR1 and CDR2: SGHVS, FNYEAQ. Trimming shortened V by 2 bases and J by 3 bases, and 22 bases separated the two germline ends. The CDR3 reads CASSLQSRSRALDTGELFF. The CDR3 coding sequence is TGTGCCAGCAGCTTACAGTCCCGGAGCCGGGCCTTGGACACCGGGGAGCTGTTTTTT.

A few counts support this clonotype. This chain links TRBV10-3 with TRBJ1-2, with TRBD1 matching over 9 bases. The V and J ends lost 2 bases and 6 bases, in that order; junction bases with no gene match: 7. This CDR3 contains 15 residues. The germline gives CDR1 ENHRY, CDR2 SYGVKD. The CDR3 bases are TGTGCCATCAGTGAGAAGGGCCGGGACAGGGATGGCTACACCTTC. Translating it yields CAISEKGRDRDGYTF.